The sequence of this TCR beta chain was determined in a study of cytomegalovirus exposure and HLA in healthy donors. On this clone itself: Its antigen is as yet unknown.

Among the 120 subjects of the validation cohort, separate from the approximately 670-subject first cohort, were the donors. General study points: Among TCR beta chains, those listed as cytomegalovirus-associated numbered about 160. High sensitivity and specificity were reportedly achieved when the classifier diagnosed cytomegalovirus status.

Trimming cost V 1 base and J 1 base, with 11 bases left between them. CDR3 size: 16 residues. Per germline, CDR1 SGHRS and CDR2 YFSETQ. The table came from immunoSEQ multiplex PCR; TCRdb's copy has only in-frame clones and leaves some out. The data contain more than 95,000 clones, 86% of them seen just once; the ten biggest clones take up around 5%. The chain joins TRBV5-1 to TRBJ2-2; D is uncertain. The source material was PBMCs. This sequence was found in a man aged 18 to 29 in good health and CMV-seronegative. CDR3 nucleotide sequence: TGCGCCAGCAGCTTGCTAGGCCCCGAGAACACCGGGGAGCTGTTTTTT. This sequence encodes CASSLLGPENTGELFF.